A selection of T cell receptor beta chains follows, all from one sample in a study of blood T cell repertoires in COVID-19. Produced via immunoSEQ multiplex PCR; TCRdb's table is partial and in-frame only. The top ten hold approximately 3% of the sample, which has about 270,000 clones, 75% to 95% seen once. The sample consisted of PBMCs or T cells enriched from blood (not recorded which). Receptors were obtained from a man in his forties or fifties who had been exposed to COVID-19. Both conserved end residues are part of each CDR3. The D gene is left open where the match is weak. The listing skips clone size in some rows; elsewhere it reads once, few, many or a size class.

-	12	-	TRBV21-1	TRBJ1-2	CASTRISYGYTF	TGTGCCAGCACCAGGATATCCTATGGCTACACCTTC
TRBD1	15	-	TRBV28	TRBJ1-1	CASSPRTGTNTEAFF	TGTGCCAGCAGTCCAAGGACAGGGACGAACACTGAAGCTTTCTTT
-	14	-	TRBV18	TRBJ2-7	CASSPDRSSYEQYF	TGTGCCAGCTCACCAGACAGAAGCTCCTACGAGCAGTACTTC
TRBD2	16	-	TRBV5-4	TRBJ2-5	CASSLGSGRGQETQYF	TGTGCCAGCAGCTTGGGGAGCGGGAGAGGGCAAGAGACCCAGTACTTC
TRBD1	14	-	TRBV27	TRBJ2-5	CASSSRTGGETQYF	TGTGCCAGCAGTTCAAGGACAGGGGGGGAGACCCAGTACTTC
-	17	few	TRBV7-2	TRBJ1-5	CASSLGPTVFSNQPQHF	TGTGCCAGCAGCTTAGGGCCGACAGTCTTTAGCAATCAGCCCCAGCATTTT
TRBD1	14	-	TRBV7-8	TRBJ2-7	CASSFRTGGHEQYF	TGTGCCAGCAGCTTCAGGACAGGGGGCCACGAGCAGTACTTC
TRBD1	14	-	TRBV5-1	TRBJ1-4	CASSGGQPNEKLFF	TGCGCCAGCAGCGGGGGACAGCCTAATGAAAAACTGTTTTTT
TRBD1	15	-	TRBV2	TRBJ1-5	CASKANTGGFQPQHF	TGTGCCAGCAAAGCTAACACAGGGGGCTTTCAGCCCCAGCATTTT
TRBD1	12	-	TRBV12-3/TRBV12-4	TRBJ1-1	CASSRGSTEAFF	TGTGCCAGCAGCAGGGGGAGCACTGAAGCTTTCTTT
-	14	once	TRBV10-3	TRBJ2-7	CAISTGDRNYEQYF	TGTGCCATCAGTACGGGGGACAGAAACTACGAGCAGTACTTC
TRBD1	15	-	TRBV28	TRBJ1-6	CASKTGSSYNSPLHF	TGTGCCAGTAAGACAGGGAGCTCCTATAATTCACCCCTCCACTTT
-	12	-	TRBV11-2	TRBJ2-7	CASSSQGHEQYF	TGTGCCAGCAGCTCGCAGGGCCACGAGCAGTACTTC
-	13	-	TRBV27	TRBJ1-1	CASSFALRGKAFF	TGTGCCAGCAGTTTTGCCCTTAGGGGGAAAGCTTTCTTT
TRBD2	16	few	TRBV2	TRBJ2-3	CASTRTSGMGADTQYF	TGTGCCAGCACCCGGACTAGCGGGATGGGGGCAGATACGCAGTATTTT
TRBD2	16	-	TRBV3-1/TRBV3-2	TRBJ2-7	CASSRETGLAGVEQYF	TGTGCCAGCAGCCGAGAGACGGGACTAGCGGGAGTTGAGCAGTACTTC
-	13	-	TRBV27	TRBJ1-2	CASSLSEEGGYTF	TGTGCCAGCAGTTTATCGGAGGAGGGCGGCTACACCTTC
-	11	-	TRBV2	TRBJ2-5	CASTLGETQYF	TGTGCCAGCACCCTCGGGGAGACCCAGTACTTC
TRBD1	17	once	TRBV18	TRBJ2-7	CASSPLRGQGASNEQYF	TGTGCCAGCTCACCACTCAGGGGGCAGGGGGCCTCTAACGAGCAGTACTTC
-	12	few	TRBV3-1/TRBV3-2	TRBJ1-4	CASSPRNEKLFF	TGTGCCAGCAGCCCGCGTAATGAAAAACTGTTTTTT
-	15	few	TRBV4-3	TRBJ2-7	CASSQMRGGTYEQYF	TGCGCCAGCAGCCAAATGAGGGGGGGAACCTACGAGCAGTACTTC
-	15	once	TRBV5-1	TRBJ2-7	CASSPTVGANYEQYF	TGCGCCAGCAGCCCAACGGTAGGAGCGAACTACGAGCAGTACTTC
-	12	once	TRBV7-9	TRBJ2-7	CASSLVSRVLYF	TGTGCCAGCAGCTTAGTGAGCAGGGTTTTATACTTC
-	12	few	TRBV6-8	TRBJ2-7	CASKGSANEQYF	TGTGCCAGCAAGGGTAGCGCTAACGAGCAGTACTTC
TRBD2	15	-	TRBV6-5	TRBJ2-3	CASSRTSGGEDTQYF	TGTGCCAGCAGCCGGACTAGCGGAGGGGAAGATACGCAGTATTTT
TRBD1	16	-	TRBV18	TRBJ1-6	CASSPPSGQGYSPLHF	TGTGCCAGCTCACCACCTTCGGGACAGGGTTATTCACCCCTCCACTTT
-	12	-	TRBV29-1	TRBJ1-3	CSVVAGANTIYF	TGCAGCGTTGTGGCAGGGGCGAACACCATATATTTT
TRBD1	15	few	TRBV4-2	TRBJ2-1	CASSQEGTEYNEQFF	TGTGCCAGCAGCCAAGAAGGGACAGAGTATAATGAGCAGTTCTTC
TRBD1	17	-	TRBV12-5	TRBJ1-1	CASGLALGTEMNTEAFF	TGTGCTAGTGGTTTGGCTCTCGGGACAGAAATGAACACTGAAGCTTTCTTT
-	15	-	TRBV3-1/TRBV3-2	TRBJ2-2	CASSASTGSTGELFF	TGTGCCAGCAGCGCAAGTACAGGCAGCACCGGGGAGCTGTTTTTT
TRBD1	13	-	TRBV15	TRBJ2-7	CATSRGQGDEQYF	TGTGCCACCAGCAGGGGACAGGGGGACGAGCAGTACTTC
-	14	few	TRBV25-1	TRBJ1-3	CASSEYGGGNTIYF	TGTGCCAGCAGTGAATACGGGGGAGGAAACACCATATATTTT
TRBD1	14	-	TRBV28	TRBJ2-3	CASSFGQGANTQYF	TGTGCCAGCAGTTTTGGACAGGGGGCGAATACGCAGTATTTT
TRBD1	14	-	TRBV6-4	TRBJ1-1	CASSDLGQGVRAFF	TGTGCCAGCAGTGACCTGGGACAGGGGGTGAGGGCTTTCTTT
-	13	once	TRBV12-3/TRBV12-4	TRBJ2-7	CASSLSGSYEQYF	TGTGCCAGCAGTTTGAGTGGCTCCTACGAGCAGTACTTC
TRBD2	14	-	TRBV3-1/TRBV3-2	TRBJ2-1	CASSVSGRDNEQFF	TGTGCCAGCAGCGTTAGCGGGAGGGACAATGAGCAGTTCTTC
-	12	-	TRBV3-1/TRBV3-2	TRBJ2-7	CASSFSGSWAYF	TGTGCCAGCAGTTTTAGTGGGTCGTGGGCGTACTTC
-	16	-	TRBV4-1	TRBJ1-4	CASSQDNQLAAIKLFF	TGCGCCAGCAGCCAAGACAACCAACTGGCGGCCATAAAACTGTTTTTT
TRBD2	18	once	TRBV25-1	TRBJ2-3	CASSVAGGRGGSTDTQYF	TGTGCCAGCAGTGTAGCGGGAGGAAGAGGAGGAAGCACAGATACGCAGTATTTT
TRBD2	15	-	TRBV7-9	TRBJ2-7	CASSVSGRDSYEQYF	TGTGCCAGCAGCGTTAGCGGGAGAGATTCCTACGAGCAGTACTTC
TRBD2	18	-	TRBV18	TRBJ2-2	CASSLRTSVEANTGELFF	TGTGCCAGCTCACTAAGGACTAGCGTAGAAGCGAACACCGGGGAGCTGTTTTTT